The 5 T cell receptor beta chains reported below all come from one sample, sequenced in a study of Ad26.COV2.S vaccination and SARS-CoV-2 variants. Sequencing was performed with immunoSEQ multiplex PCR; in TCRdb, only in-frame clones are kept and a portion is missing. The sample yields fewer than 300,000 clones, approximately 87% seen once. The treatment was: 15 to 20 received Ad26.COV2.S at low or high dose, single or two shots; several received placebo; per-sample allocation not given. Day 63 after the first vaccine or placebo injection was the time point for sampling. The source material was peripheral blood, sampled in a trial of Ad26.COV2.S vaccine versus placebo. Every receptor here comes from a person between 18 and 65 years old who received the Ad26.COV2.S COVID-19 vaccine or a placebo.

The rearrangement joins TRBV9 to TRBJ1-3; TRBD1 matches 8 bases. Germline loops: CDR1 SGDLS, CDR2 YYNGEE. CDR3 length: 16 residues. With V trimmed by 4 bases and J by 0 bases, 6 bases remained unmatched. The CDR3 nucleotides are TGTGCCAGCAGCACACAGACAGGGGTCTCTGGAAACACCATATATTTT. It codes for CASSTQTGVSGNTIYF.

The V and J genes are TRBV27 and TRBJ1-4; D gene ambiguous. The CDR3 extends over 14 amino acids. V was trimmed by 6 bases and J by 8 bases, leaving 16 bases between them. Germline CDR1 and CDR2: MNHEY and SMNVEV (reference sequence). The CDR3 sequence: CASRTNSGLEKLFF. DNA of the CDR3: TGTGCCAGCAGGACTAATTCGGGCCTAGAAAAACTGTTTTTT.

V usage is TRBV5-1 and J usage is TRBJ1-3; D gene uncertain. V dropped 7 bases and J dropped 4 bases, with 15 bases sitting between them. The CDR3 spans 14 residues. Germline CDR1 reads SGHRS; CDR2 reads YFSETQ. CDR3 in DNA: TGCGCCAGCCAGAACGGCGGAGCGGGAAACACCATATATTTT. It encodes CASQNGGAGNTIYF.

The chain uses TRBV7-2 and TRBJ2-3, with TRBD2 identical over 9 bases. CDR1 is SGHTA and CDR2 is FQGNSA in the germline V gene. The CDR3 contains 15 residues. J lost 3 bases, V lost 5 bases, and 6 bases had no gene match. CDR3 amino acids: CASSEGLALTDTQYF. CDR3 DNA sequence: TGTGCCAGCAGCGAAGGACTAGCGCTAACAGATACGCAGTATTTT.

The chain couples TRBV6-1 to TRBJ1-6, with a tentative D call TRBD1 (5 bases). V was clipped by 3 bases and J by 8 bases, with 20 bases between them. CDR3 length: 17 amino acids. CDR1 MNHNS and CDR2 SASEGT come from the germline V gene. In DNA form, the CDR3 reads TGTGCCAGCAGTGAGGGGACTTGGGGGGGTTATTATTCACCCCTCCACTTT. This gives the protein CASSEGTWGGYYSPLHF.